This T cell receptor (beta chain) was recorded in a study of vaccination and CD4 T cells after COVID-19. Study-level information: The authors used overlapping spike peptides from SARS-CoV-2, HCoV-NL63, HCoV-OC43 and HCoV-229E to stimulate cells.

The treatment is: approximately nine-day PBMC culture with coronavirus spike peptide pools or control peptides (ViraFEST assay). Oncomine TCR Beta short-read sequencing was applied to DNA from cultured CD4+ T cells. From the PCR reads, TCRdb called clonotypes with MiXCR, one entry per CDR3 protein. This table holds roughly 16,000 distinct CDR3 sequences, roughly 53% found once. A note on this clonotype: Its antigen is undetermined.

The sequencing sample was made of CD4+ T cells from blood, cultured in vitro. The TCR originated in a human donor who had recovered from COVID-19.

The chain's CDR3 is CASSTSLFGEQYF. CDR3 bases: TGTGCCAGCAGCACTAGTCTTTTTGGCGAGCAGTACTTC. The chain employs TRBV2 and TRBJ2-7; D possibly corresponds to TRBD2 (5 bases). Trimming removed 6 bases from V and 6 bases from J, with 15 bases in between. The CDR3 sequence is 13 residues long. Germline CDR1 is SNHLY and CDR2 is FYNNEI.